These T cell receptor beta chains were read from a single sample in a study of human T cells and chemical hapten exposure. TCRdb itself ran the RACE reads through MiXCR, one entry per CDR3 protein. Found here are approximately 180,000 distinct CDR3 sequences, almost 30% of them singletons; the top ten hold less than 3.5%. The specimen comprised whole blood, sampled in connection with sensitization to the hapten diphenylcyclopropenone (DPC). These receptors were collected from a woman in her twenties or thirties with alopecia areata. Some clones in this sample may be carry-over from other donors' samples. Each CDR3 is given without its conserved first and last residue. Clone sizes are given selectively: once, few, many, or a class where the clone is expanded.

v_call | cdr3_length | clone_size | cdr3_aa
TRBV28 | 12 | many | ASKGGESYNEQF
TRBV12-3/TRBV12-4 | 14 | . | ASTTWTSGGTDTQY
TRBV4-1 | 14 | . | ASSQSSSGRNNEQF
TRBV19 | 14 | . | ASSLLEGAGNQPQH
TRBV6-2/TRBV6-3 | 13 | . | ASNDARAEETEAF
TRBV10-3 | 11 | few | ASKTGTNTEAF
TRBV5-1 | 12 | few | ASSLGGGYNEQF
TRBV15 | 13 | once | ATRIPGQGGNTIY
TRBV7-2 | 8 | . | AIDRIRAF
TRBV28 | 15 | few | ASSPPLAQGQDYGYT
TRBV7-2 | 10 | . | ASSLGGFEQF